This passage covers 30 T cell receptor beta chains from one sample sequenced in a study of memory CD4+ T cells and cytomegalovirus serostatus. The protocol was immunoSEQ multiplex PCR, while the TCRdb copy is restricted to in-frame clones and leaves out a portion. The table records around 60,000 clones, under 90% of them present only once. The sort gate was single viable CD3+CD4+CD8-CD45RO+ cells for memory CD4+ T cells. Sequences were obtained from memory CD4+ T cells from blood. The receptors were gathered from an adult in good health and CMV-seronegative. Some clones in this sample may be carry-over from other donors' samples.

The V gene is TRBV4-2, the J gene TRBJ1-5; 10 positions match TRBD1. The junction had 8 bases not matched to a gene; V was cut back by 4 bases and J by 5 bases. There are 16 residues in the CDR3. CDR1 is LGHNA and CDR2 is YNFKEQ in the germline V gene. CDR3 loop: CASSLYLGQGDQPQHF. The CDR3 bases are TGTGCCAGCAGCCTATACCTCGGACAGGGGGATCAGCCCCAGCATTTT.

V gene TRBV11-3 combines with J gene TRBJ2-7; D possibly corresponds to TRBD1 (6 bases). Germline values: CDR1 SGHNT, CDR2 YENEEA. Deletions cut 0 bases from V and 0 bases from J, with 12 bases between. This CDR3 region has 16 residues. CDR3 coding DNA: TGTGCCAGCAGCTTAGAAGGACAGCGGAGCTCCTACGAGCAGTACTTC. Protein sequence: CASSLEGQRSSYEQYF.

This rearrangement joins TRBV28 to TRBJ2-1; 9 nucleotides align to TRBD2. The CDR3 is 17 amino acids. The V and J ends lost 6 bases and 9 bases, in that order; junction bases with no gene match: 18. In germline, CDR1 is MDHEN, CDR2 SYDVKM. The CDR3: CASSSVGGVAGASEQFF. In DNA form, the CDR3 reads TGTGCCAGCAGCTCCGTGGGGGGGGTAGCGGGAGCTAGTGAGCAGTTCTTC. Filled out from reference TRBV28 and TRBJ2-1, the complete variable domain reads DVKVTQSSRYLVKRTGEKVFLECVQDMDHENMFWYRQDPGLGLRLIYFSYDVKMKEKGDIPEGYSVSREKKERFSLILESASTNQTSMYLCASSSVGGVAGASEQFFGPGTRLTVL.

The chain uses TRBV18 and TRBJ2-5; D may be TRBD1 (5 bases). Trimming left V 4 bases short and J 2 bases short, with 26 bases between. Germline V lookup: CDR1 KGHSH, CDR2 LQKENI. The CDR3 runs 19 residues. CDR3 amino acids: CASSLFNSLTGVKQETQYF. As DNA, the CDR3 is TGTGCCAGCTCACTATTCAACTCCCTAACAGGAGTAAAGCAAGAGACCCAGTACTTC.

This chain connects TRBV7-8 to TRBJ1-5; D not certain. The V end lost 1 base, the J end lost 3 bases, and 7 bases lay between the germline ends. Per germline, CDR1 SGHVS and CDR2 FQNEAQ. The length of the CDR3 is 14 residues. CDR3 residues: CASSLVRSNQPQHF. As DNA, the CDR3 is TGTGCCAGCAGCTTAGTTCGGTCCAATCAGCCCCAGCATTTT.

The chain links TRBV27 to TRBJ1-1; 11 nucleotides line up with TRBD1. Unmatched junction bases numbered 15, after V lost 6 bases and J lost 3 bases. The CDR3 contains 18 residues. Germline assignment: CDR1 MNHEY and CDR2 SMNVEV (reference sequence). In DNA form, the CDR3 reads TGTGCCAGCAGCGGTATGGCGGACAGGGGGCATAGGTACACTGAAGCTTTCTTT. This codes for CASSGMADRGHRYTEAFF.

The rearrangement links TRBV28 to TRBJ1-1; D is ambiguous. This CDR3 is built from 11 residues. Germline V CDR1 and CDR2: MDHEN, SYDVKM. The CDR3 DNA reads as TGTGTCGCAGGATGGAACACTGAAGCTTTCTTT. This codes for CVAGWNTEAFF. Full variable domain (remainder filled in from reference TRBV28 and TRBJ1-1): DVKVTQSSRYLVKRTGEKVFLECVQDMDHENMFWYRQDPGLGLRLIYFSYDVKMKEKGDIPEGYSVSREKKERFSLILESASTNQTSMYLCVAGWNTEAFFGQGTRLTVV.

The chain uses TRBV5-1 and TRBJ1-5, with D perhaps TRBD1 (6 bases). The V gene's germline CDR1 is SGHRS and CDR2 YFSETQ. Trimming left V 0 bases short and J 2 bases short, with 9 bases between. This CDR3 has 15 residues. The CDR3 DNA reads TGCGCCAGCAGCTTGGTGGCAGGGGGCAATCAGCCCCAGCATTTT. Translation: CASSLVAGGNQPQHF.

The chain links TRBV5-1 to TRBJ2-7; 10 bases line up with TRBD2. The CDR3 is 13 residues long. Germline loops: CDR1 SGHRS, CDR2 YFSETQ. V lost 4 bases to trimming and J lost 2 bases; unmatched junction nucleotides: 0. CDR3 sequence reads: CASSSGRAYEQYF. The CDR3 DNA sequence: TGCGCCAGCAGCAGCGGGAGGGCCTACGAGCAGTACTTC.

This clone was found a few times. The chain is built from TRBV7-9 and TRBJ2-4, with D tentatively TRBD1 (5 bases). Trimming left V 2 bases short and J 6 bases short, with 20 bases between. CDR1 and CDR2 (germline): SEHNR, FQNEAQ (reference sequence). This CDR3 comprises 17 residues. CDR3 nucleotide sequence: TGTGCCAGCAGCTTAATGGGCACAGGATATTTGGGAAACATTCAGTACTTC. This codes for CASSLMGTGYLGNIQYF.

Only one count was recorded for this clone. J is TRBJ1-6 and V is TRBV28; D gene uncertain. CDR3 length equals 14 residues. The germline gives CDR1 MDHEN, CDR2 SYDVKM. V lost 10 bases, J lost 0 bases, and 10 bases lay in between. Written as DNA, the CDR3 is TGTGCCACAGCCGGAAGCTCCTATAATTCACCCCTCCACTTT. It translates to CATAGSSYNSPLHF.

This clone has only one observation. The chain links TRBV19 to TRBJ2-3; TRBD1 agrees at 9 bases. The trim removed 5 bases at V and 1 base at J, leaving 7 bases unmatched. This CDR3 comprises 16 residues. Germline assignment: CDR1 LNHDA and CDR2 SQIVND (reference sequence). The CDR3 protein is CASSATGGVGTDTQYF. Written as DNA, the CDR3 is TGTGCCAGTAGTGCTACAGGGGGCGTCGGCACAGATACGCAGTATTTT. The full variable domain, rest sourced from reference TRBV19 and TRBJ2-3, is DGGITQSPKYLFRKEGQNVTLSCEQNLNHDAMYWYRQDPGQGLRLIYYSQIVNDFQKGDIAEGYSVSREKKESFPLTVTSAQKNPTAFYLCASSATGGVGTDTQYFGPGTRLTVL.

Points on this clone: Other DNA sequences in the sample encode the same CDR3. The rearrangement joins TRBV9 to TRBJ2-7; the D gene is possibly TRBD1 (6 bases). CDR1 and CDR2 from the germline V gene are SGDLS and YYNGEE. With 0 bases removed from V and 3 bases from J, the gap between germline ends came to 13 bases. There are 15 residues in the CDR3. The CDR3 sequence: CASSVAGTNRYEQYF. CDR3 nucleotide sequence: TGTGCCAGCAGCGTAGCAGGGACAAACCGCTACGAGCAGTACTTC.

This chain joins TRBV10-3 and TRBJ1-1; 8 bases match TRBD1. Per the germline V gene, CDR1 is ENHRY and CDR2 is SYGVKD. V lost 0 bases to trimming and J lost 7 bases; unmatched junction nucleotides: 1. This CDR3 region has 13 residues. The CDR3 DNA sequence: TGTGCCATCAGTGAGTCTACAGGGGGTGAAGCTTTCTTT. Residues: CAISESTGGEAFF.

The chain couples TRBV9 to TRBJ2-3; 10 nucleotides line up with TRBD2. Germline V gene lookup returns CDR1 SGDLS and CDR2 YYNGEE. CDR3 length: 16 residues. The V segment lost 3 bases and the J segment 1 base; nucleotides outside the gene matches: 5. CDR3 sequence reads: CASSASSGRGTDTQYF. CDR3 sequence (DNA): TGTGCCAGCAGCGCCTCTAGCGGGAGAGGCACAGATACGCAGTATTTT.

This clone was counted between two and nine times. The genes are TRBV9 and TRBJ1-3; possible D gene TRBD1, 5 bases. V lost 5 bases and J 3 bases, leaving 15 bases between the germline ends. The germline V gene has CDR1 SGDLS and CDR2 YYNGEE. This CDR3 region has 15 residues. CDR3 DNA sequence: TGTGCCAGCAGTGGTACAGGACGGAGTGGAAACACCATATATTTT. Residues: CASSGTGRSGNTIYF.

Here the CDR3 reads CASSQEGGNTIYF. The CDR3 region has the DNA TGCGCCAGCAGCCAAGAGGGGGGAAACACCATATATTTT. The V and J genes are TRBV4-3 and TRBJ1-3, with D uncertain. Germline values: CDR1 LGHNA, CDR2 YSLEER. The CDR3 extends over 13 amino acids. V lost 0 bases, J lost 4 bases, and 4 bases lay in between.

The chain uses TRBV2 and TRBJ2-7, with D perhaps matching TRBD1 or TRBD2 (5 bases each). The CDR3 loop spans 14 amino acids. V shed 1 base and J shed 0 bases, with 7 bases lying between them. CDR1 and CDR2 (germline): SNHLY, FYNNEI. The CDR3 nucleotides are TGTGCCAGCAGTGAAGGGGACCTCTCCTACGAGCAGTACTTC. Its translation: CASSEGDLSYEQYF.

Note on this clone: Different DNA sequences within this sample yield the same CDR3. The gene calls are TRBV7-2 and TRBJ2-3, with D hard to call. Germline V lookup: CDR1 SGHTA, CDR2 FQGNSA. The CDR3 length is 12 residues. The ends were cut back, 4 bases at V and 2 bases at J, with 4 bases in the middle. The CDR3 bases are TGTGCCAGCAGCTCCTACACAGATACGCAGTATTTT. It specifies CASSSYTDTQYF.

The gene calls are TRBV10-2 and TRBJ1-2; no definite D call. The CDR3 is made up of 15 amino acids. Germline-derived CDR1 and CDR2 are WSHSY and SAAADI. The ends were cut back, 8 bases at V and 1 base at J, with 17 bases in the middle. DNA for the CDR3: TGCGCCAGCTCCGCACAGCCTCAAAATAACTATGGCTACACCTTC. Its protein product is CASSAQPQNNYGYTF.

The chain has TRBV7-2 and TRBJ2-7; D may be TRBD2 (5 bases). The CDR3 is made up of 15 amino acids. Trimming pared 1 base from V and 2 bases from J, leaving 12 bases between. CDR1 is SGHTA and CDR2 is FQGNSA in the germline V gene. As DNA, the CDR3 is TGTGCCAGCAGCTTAGATCGCGGAGGTACCTACGAGCAGTACTTC. Protein product: CASSLDRGGTYEQYF.

The rearrangement joins TRBV5-3 to TRBJ1-2; possible D gene TRBD1, 6 bases. TRBV5-3 is an ORF; its function is uncertain. The CDR3 has 16 residues. V was trimmed by 7 bases and J by 4 bases, leaving 23 bases between them. The CDR3 DNA is TGTGCCAGACACAACAGGGTCAGGATCTTTCTCTATGGCTACACCTTC. It codes for CARHNRVRIFLYGYTF.

This clone was picked up one time. The chain recombines TRBV18 with TRBJ2-6, with TRBD2 matching over 7 bases. Trimming took 4 bases from V and 2 from J; bases not matched to a gene: 2. The CDR3 is 15 residues long. The germline CDR1 and CDR2 sequences are KGHSH and LQKENI. The CDR3 loop reads CASSLTSAGANVLTF. CDR3 sequence (DNA): TGTGCCAGCTCACTAACTAGCGCTGGGGCCAACGTCCTGACTTTC. Supplemented by reference TRBV18 and TRBJ2-6, the full variable domain reads NAGVMQNPRHLVRRRGQEARLRCSPMKGHSHVYWYRQLPEEGLKFMVYLQKENIIDESGMPKERFSAEFPKEGPSILRIQQVVRGDSAAYFCASSLTSAGANVLTFGAGSRLTVL.

This clone has just a few counts. CDR3 amino acids: CASSLQGLARETQYF. CDR3 DNA: TGTGCCAGCAGTCTTCAGGGACTAGCTCGGGAGACCCAGTACTTC. This sequence joins TRBV2 and TRBJ2-5; TRBD2 aligns across 9 bases. Germline CDR1 and CDR2: SNHLY and FYNNEI. The CDR3 covers 15 residues. After removal of 5 bases from V and 5 bases from J, the junction contained 9 bases not matched to a gene. The entire variable domain, with the rest obtained from reference TRBV2 and TRBJ2-5, is as follows: EPEVTQTPSHQVTQMGQEVILRCVPISNHLYFYWYRQILGQKVEFLVSFYNNEISEKSEIFDDQFSVERPDGSNFTLKIRSTKLEDSAMYFCASSLQGLARETQYFGPGTRLLVL.

The chain joins TRBV7-9 to TRBJ2-5; 7 bases align to TRBD1. CDR3 length equals 14 residues. Germline CDR1 is SEHNR and CDR2 is FQNEAQ (reference sequence). V trimming: 5 bases; J trimming: 1 base; junction bases outside the gene matches: 4. CDR3 residues: CASSLNRGQETQYF. CDR3 in DNA: TGTGCCAGCAGCCTTAACAGGGGCCAAGAGACCCAGTACTTC.

The rearrangement links TRBV5-5 to TRBJ2-7; D is tentatively TRBD1 or TRBD2 (6 bases each). Trimming left V 4 bases short and J 5 bases short, with 13 bases between. There are 13 residues in the CDR3. Germline lookup yields CDR1 SGHKS and CDR2 YYEKEE (reference sequence). The CDR3 reads CASSRNGGHEQYF. For the CDR3, the DNA is TGTGCCAGCAGCCGAAACGGGGGCCACGAGCAGTACTTC. The whole variable domain, remainder taken from reference TRBV5-5 and TRBJ2-7, is DAGVTQSPTHLIKTRGQQVTLRCSPISGHKSVSWYQQVLGQGPQFIFQYYEKEERGRGNFPDRFSARQFPNYSSELNVNALLLGDSALYLCASSRNGGHEQYFGPGTRLTVT.

CDR3 amino acids: CSAARGNEQFF. The CDR3 nucleotides are TGCAGTGCCGCCCGTGGCAATGAGCAGTTCTTC. This chain links TRBV20-1 with TRBJ2-1; unclear D gene. Looked up from germline, CDR1 is DFQATT and CDR2 is SNEGSKA (reference sequence). The CDR3 is 11 residues long. With 6 bases removed from V and 6 bases from J, the gap between germline ends came to 9 bases.

The chain has TRBV29-1 and TRBJ2-7; TRBD2 matches 7 bases. This CDR3 region has 13 residues. After removal of 2 bases from V and 5 bases from J, the junction contained 6 bases not matched to a gene. The germline CDR1 and CDR2 sequences are SQVTM and ANQGSEA. The chain's CDR3 is CSVEWLADNEQYF. The CDR3 coding sequence is TGCAGCGTTGAATGGCTAGCGGACAACGAGCAGTACTTC.

The chain employs TRBV7-2 and TRBJ2-1, with TRBD2 identical over 9 bases. The germline gives CDR1 SGHTA, CDR2 FQGNSA. The V and J ends lost 4 bases and 6 bases, in that order; junction bases with no gene match: 10. The CDR3 covers 16 residues. The CDR3 DNA follows: TGTGCCAGCAGCTCCCAGCTCGCGGGAGGGCTCAATGAGCAGTTCTTC. Amino acid sequence: CASSSQLAGGLNEQFF.

The gene calls are TRBV28 and TRBJ2-1; the D call may be TRBD1 or TRBD2 (5 bases each). The V gene lost 6 bases and the J gene lost 7 bases, with 10 bases spanning the gap. Germline CDR1 and CDR2: MDHEN and SYDVKM. The CDR3 is 12 amino acids. CDR3 sequence: CASRRGWNEQFF. CDR3 sequence (DNA): TGTGCCAGCAGGAGGGGATGGAATGAGCAGTTCTTC.